A selection of T cell receptor beta chains follows, all from one sample in a study of cytomegalovirus exposure and HLA in healthy donors. The table came from immunoSEQ multiplex PCR; TCRdb's copy has only in-frame clones and leaves some out. Of about 190,000 clones in the sample, 77% were seen once. The sample comprised PBMCs. The receptor set was obtained from a woman aged 30 to 39 in good health and CMV-seropositive. CDR3s include the opening cysteine and the closing phenylalanine or tryptophan. A D gene is named only where the DNA matches it firmly. Some rows have no size entry. The others give once, few or many, or a class for an expanded clone.

V	J	D	size	CDR3	DNA
TRBV29-1	TRBJ2-3	TRBD1	.	CSVAFGTGTADTQYF	TGCAGCGTTGCGTTCGGGACAGGGACGGCAGATACGCAGTATTTT
TRBV19	TRBJ2-7	TRBD1	.	CASSLTGSSSYEQYF	TGTGCCAGTAGCCTGACAGGGTCTAGCTCCTACGAGCAGTACTTC
TRBV6-6	TRBJ1-4	.	.	CASSYPGGPTNEKLFF	TGTGCCAGCAGTTACCCGGGAGGGCCCACTAATGAAAAACTGTTTTTT
TRBV28	TRBJ1-2	TRBD1	.	CAGRDSYYGYTF	TGTGCCGGCCGGGACAGCTACTATGGCTACACCTTC
TRBV5-4	TRBJ2-1	.	.	CASSSAGRQFF	TGTGCCAGCAGCTCCGCGGGTCGTCAGTTCTTC
TRBV27	TRBJ2-3	.	.	CASSLEGRAGDTQYF	TGTGCCAGCAGTTTGGAGGGAAGGGCCGGGGATACGCAGTATTTT
TRBV28	TRBJ1-5	.	.	CASRGPGGGGNQPQHF	TGTGCCAGCAGGGGCCCGGGGGGGGGCGGGAATCAGCCCCAGCATTTT
TRBV7-3	TRBJ2-1	TRBD2	.	CASSLFGLAGNNEQFF	TGTGCCAGCAGCTTATTCGGGCTAGCGGGAAACAATGAGCAGTTCTTC
TRBV4-3	TRBJ1-6	.	.	CASSREENNSPLHF	TGCGCCAGCAGCCGGGAGGAAAATAATTCACCCCTCCACTTT
TRBV11-3	TRBJ2-1	.	.	CASSSTDNEQFF	TGTGCCAGCAGCTCGACAGACAATGAGCAGTTCTTC
TRBV7-2	TRBJ2-5	TRBD1	.	CASSLVSGTGETQYF	TGTGCCAGCAGCTTAGTCTCCGGGACAGGGGAGACCCAGTACTTC
TRBV7-2	TRBJ1-2	.	.	CASNLGPYGYTF	TGTGCCAGCAACTTAGGTCCATATGGCTACACCTTC
TRBV5-1	TRBJ2-3	TRBD2	once	CASSLTSGVDTQYF	TGCGCCAGCAGCTTGACTAGCGGGGTAGATACGCAGTATTTT
TRBV28	TRBJ2-1	TRBD2	.	CATLEGTSGGWNEQFF	TGTGCCACGCTTGAGGGGACTAGCGGGGGATGGAATGAGCAGTTCTTC
TRBV19	TRBJ1-2	.	.	CASSIDPTGNYGYTF	TGTGCCAGTAGTATAGACCCGACAGGCAACTATGGCTACACCTTC
TRBV7-9	TRBJ2-2	.	.	CASSSGDTGELFF	TGTGCCAGCAGCTCGGGGGACACCGGGGAGCTGTTTTTT
TRBV2	TRBJ1-2	.	once	CASSNGPGYGYTF	TGTGCCAGCAGTAACGGCCCGGGGTATGGCTACACCTTC
TRBV7-2	TRBJ2-7	.	.	CASSLGGGREQYF	TGTGCCAGCAGCTTAGGGGGTGGGAGAGAGCAGTACTTC
TRBV7-3	TRBJ2-1	TRBD1	few	CASSRRDREEQFF	TGTGCCAGCAGCCGCCGGGACAGGGAGGAGCAGTTCTTC
TRBV30	TRBJ1-2	TRBD1	.	CAWSRQGVHGYTF	TGTGCCTGGAGCCGACAGGGGGTACATGGCTACACCTTC
TRBV5-1	TRBJ2-3	TRBD1	.	CASSGGTGGGDTQYF	TGCGCCAGCAGCGGCGGGACAGGGGGTGGGGATACGCAGTATTTT
TRBV10-3	TRBJ2-5	TRBD1	once	CAISERGLETQYF	TGTGCCATCAGTGAGAGGGGGCTGGAGACCCAGTACTTC
TRBV27	TRBJ1-5	.	once	CASSLRLNSNQPQHF	TGTGCCAGCAGTTTAAGACTGAATAGCAATCAACCCCAGCATTTT
TRBV21-1	TRBJ2-7	.	.	CASSKGREGLYEQYF	TGTGCCAGCAGCAAAGGGCGGGAGGGCTTATACGAGCAGTACTTC
TRBV30	TRBJ1-1	TRBD1	.	CAWTDRGQAFF	TGTGCCTGGACGGACAGGGGGCAAGCTTTCTTT
TRBV9	TRBJ2-7	.	.	CASSYSPGSPYEQYF	TGTGCCAGCAGCTATTCCCCAGGGTCCCCCTACGAGCAGTACTTC
TRBV5-1	TRBJ1-5	.	.	CASSSTGMWNQPQHF	TGCGCCAGCAGCTCCACAGGGATGTGGAATCAGCCCCAGCATTTT
TRBV19	TRBJ2-5	TRBD1	.	CASSIRDRGPETQYF	TGTGCCAGTAGTATCCGGGACAGGGGGCCGGAGACCCAGTACTTC
TRBV4-3	TRBJ2-3	.	.	CASSQDRYSGESTDTQYF	TGCGCCAGCAGCCAAGACCGTTATTCGGGGGAGAGCACAGATACGCAGTATTTT
TRBV9	TRBJ2-3	.	.	CASSVAGREDTQYF	TGTGCCAGCAGCGTCGCGGGCCGGGAGGATACGCAGTATTTT
TRBV25-1	TRBJ2-5	.	.	CASSLWAGAQETQYF	TGTGCCAGCAGCCTTTGGGCGGGGGCACAAGAGACCCAGTACTTC
TRBV28	TRBJ1-3	.	few	CASSFTGLYSGNTIYF	TGTGCCAGCAGCTTCACCGGACTCTACTCTGGAAACACCATATATTTT
TRBV30	TRBJ2-5	TRBD2	.	CAWSISGGAGETQYF	TGTGCCTGGAGCATCAGCGGGGGGGCCGGGGAGACCCAGTACTTC
TRBV5-1	TRBJ2-6	.	.	CASSLSAGANVLTF	TGCGCCAGCAGCTTAAGCGCTGGGGCCAACGTCCTGACTTTC
TRBV7-8	TRBJ1-5	.	.	CASSLIGSNQPQHF	TGTGCCAGCAGCTTAATCGGTAGCAATCAGCCCCAGCATTTT
TRBV27	TRBJ2-7	TRBD2	.	CASSPMGLAGAFSYEQYF	TGTGCCAGCAGCCCTATGGGACTAGCGGGGGCCTTTTCCTACGAGCAGTACTTC
TRBV5-4	TRBJ2-7	.	.	CASSLAHGSYEQYF	TGTGCCAGCAGCTTGGCCCACGGCTCCTACGAGCAGTACTTC
TRBV5-1	TRBJ1-1	.	few	CASSFGLKREYTEAFF	TGCGCCAGCAGCTTCGGGCTTAAGAGGGAGTACACTGAAGCTTTCTTT
TRBV18	TRBJ2-5	TRBD1	.	CASSPDRGFVGETQYF	TGTGCCAGCTCCCCGGACAGGGGGTTTGTAGGGGAGACCCAGTACTTC
TRBV30	TRBJ1-5	TRBD1	.	CAWSRGQGAGQPQHF	TGTGCCTGGAGTAGGGGACAGGGAGCGGGTCAGCCCCAGCATTTT
TRBV5-1	TRBJ1-2	TRBD1	.	CASRGPGQGDYGYTF	TGCGCCAGCCGTGGACCGGGACAGGGTGACTATGGCTACACCTTC
TRBV5-8	TRBJ1-5	.	.	CASSRGNQPQHF	TGTGCCAGCAGCAGGGGGAATCAGCCCCAGCATTTT